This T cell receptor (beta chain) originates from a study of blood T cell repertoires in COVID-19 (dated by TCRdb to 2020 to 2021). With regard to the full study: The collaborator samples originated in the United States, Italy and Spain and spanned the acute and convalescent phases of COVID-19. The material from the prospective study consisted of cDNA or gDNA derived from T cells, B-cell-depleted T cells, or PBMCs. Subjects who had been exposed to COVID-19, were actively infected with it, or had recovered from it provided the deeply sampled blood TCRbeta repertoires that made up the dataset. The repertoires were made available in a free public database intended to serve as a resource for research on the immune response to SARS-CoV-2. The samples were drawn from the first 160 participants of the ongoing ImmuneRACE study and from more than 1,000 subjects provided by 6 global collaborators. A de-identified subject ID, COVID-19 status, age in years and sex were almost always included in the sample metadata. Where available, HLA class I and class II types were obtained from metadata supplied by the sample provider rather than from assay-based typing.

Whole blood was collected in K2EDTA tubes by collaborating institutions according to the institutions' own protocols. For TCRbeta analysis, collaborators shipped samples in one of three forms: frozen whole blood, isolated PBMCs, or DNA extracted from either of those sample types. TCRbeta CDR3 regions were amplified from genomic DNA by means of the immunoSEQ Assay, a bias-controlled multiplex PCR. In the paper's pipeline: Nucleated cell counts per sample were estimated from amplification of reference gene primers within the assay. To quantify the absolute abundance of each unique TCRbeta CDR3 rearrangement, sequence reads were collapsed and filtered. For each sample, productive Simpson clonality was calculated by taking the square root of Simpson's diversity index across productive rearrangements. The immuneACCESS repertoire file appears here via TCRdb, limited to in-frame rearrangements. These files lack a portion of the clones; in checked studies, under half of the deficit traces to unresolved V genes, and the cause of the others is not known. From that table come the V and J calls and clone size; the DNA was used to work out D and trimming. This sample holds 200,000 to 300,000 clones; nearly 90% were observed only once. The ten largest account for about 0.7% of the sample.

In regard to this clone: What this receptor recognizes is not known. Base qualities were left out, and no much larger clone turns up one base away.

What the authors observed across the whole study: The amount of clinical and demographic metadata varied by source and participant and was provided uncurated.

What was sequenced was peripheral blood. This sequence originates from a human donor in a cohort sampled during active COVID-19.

The nucleotide sequence reads as follows: TGTGCCTGGAGTTCACAGGCCTACGAGCAGTACTTC. It specifies CAWSSQAYEQYF. The sequence links TRBV30 to TRBJ2-7; a weak D assignment points to TRBD1 (5 bases agree). From its cysteine to its phenylalanine, the CDR3 spans 12 amino acids. Kept here is only the CDR3 DNA, which spans 36 bases and is read in frame from base 1. Trimming removed 2 bases from V and 2 bases from J, leaving 7 bases between the germline ends. According to the germline V gene (reference sequence), CDR1 reads GTSNPN and CDR2 reads SVGIG.